This TCR beta chain was identified in a study of cytomegalovirus exposure and HLA in healthy donors. Regarding this clone: As yet, its antigen is unknown.

Study-level results: Among TCR beta chains of equal frequency, HLA-associated ones were more clonally expanded in a later analysis.

With 6 bases removed from V and 4 bases from J, the gap between germline ends came to 14 bases. Germline V gene sequence: CDR1 SGHDT, CDR2 YYEEEE. The CDR3 has 14 amino acids. PCR primers comprised 60 Vbeta and 13 Jbeta primers. Assay: immunoSEQ multiplex PCR; the TCRdb copy retains only in-frame clones and omits some. The sample includes around 120,000 clones. Material for sequencing was PBMCs. The chain combines TRBV5-6 with TRBJ1-5, with D unclear. The source is a man aged 18 to 30 in good health and CMV-seronegative. The CDR3 loop is CASTSSRENQPQHF. The CDR3 nucleotides are TGTGCCAGCACCTCGTCACGGGAGAATCAGCCCCAGCATTTT.